Listed here is a single T cell receptor (beta chain). This clone's antigen is unknown. Base qualities are not at hand, and no much larger clone is one base apart. Collaborating institutions collected whole blood in K2EDTA tubes following their own protocols. For TCRbeta analysis, collaborators shipped samples in one of three forms: frozen whole blood, isolated PBMCs, or DNA extracted from either of those sample types. The sample belongs to a study of blood T cell repertoires in COVID-19 (dated by TCRdb to about 2020). Some background on the complete study: Collaborator samples came from the United States, Italy and Spain and covered acute and convalescent phases of COVID-19. The material from the prospective study consisted of cDNA or gDNA derived from T cells, B-cell-depleted T cells, or PBMCs. The dataset comprised deeply sampled blood TCRbeta repertoires from subjects exposed to, actively infected with, or recovered from COVID-19. A freely available public database, intended as a resource for researchers studying the immune response to SARS-CoV-2, is where the repertoires were released. Samples were obtained from the ongoing ImmuneRACE study (first 160 participants) and from about 1,300 subjects provided by 6 global collaborators. The sample metadata nearly always contained a de-identified subject ID, COVID-19 status, age in years and sex. Where available, HLA class I and class II types were obtained from metadata supplied by the sample provider rather than from assay-based typing.

For CDR1 and CDR2, the germline V gene (reference sequence) lists LNHDA and SQIVND. The junction carries 13 bases between V and J, which are trimmed by 4 bases and 4 bases respectively. Including the terminal cysteine and phenylalanine, the CDR3 comprises 14 residues. Only the CDR3 DNA stays, 42 bases, in frame from base 1. TCRbeta CDR3 regions were amplified from genomic DNA using the immunoSEQ Assay, a bias-controlled multiplex PCR. The paper's processing steps were these. The number of nucleated cells in each sample was estimated from the amplification of reference gene primers within the assay. Sequence reads were collapsed and filtered to measure the absolute abundance of every unique TCRbeta CDR3 rearrangement. For each sample, productive Simpson clonality was calculated as the square root of Simpson's diversity index across productive rearrangements. In its TCRdb copy, this immuneACCESS table keeps in-frame sequences only and misses some clones. Where compared with another copy, unresolved V genes explain less than half of these, and the others have no known cause. For V, J and clone size, that table is used; D and trimming come from the DNA. The sample includes about 130,000 clones, with 70% to 85% observed a single time. The biggest ten clones account for 15% to 20% of the sample.

Beyond this particular receptor, the publication reports: How much clinical and demographic metadata was included differed by source and by participant, and the metadata was provided uncurated.

The rearranged chain carries TRBV19 and TRBJ1-2; there is no confident call for the D gene. This sequence was found in a woman between 45 and 60 years old with acute or convalescent COVID-19. The sample taken for sequencing was peripheral blood. The sequenced DNA is TGTGCCAGTAGTAGCACGGGAGGTGTCTATGGCTACACCTTC. It translates as CASSSTGGVYGYTF.